This TCR beta chain emerged from a study of neoadjuvant anti-PD-1 for oral cavity cancer. Assay used: immunoSEQ multiplex PCR; TCRdb lists only in-frame clones, some missing. The sample shows some 15,000 clones, 65% to 80% of them seen only once. CDR3 length: 15 amino acids. The V gene's germline CDR1 is MDHEN and CDR2 SYDVKM. V was pared by 6 bases and J by 6 bases, with 10 bases of the junction left unmatched. This chain links TRBV28 with TRBJ2-4; TRBD2 aligns across 8 bases. The clonotype originates from a person between 40 and 80 years old with oral cavity squamous cell carcinoma. The input for sequencing was PBMCs, taken before nivolumab (anti-PD-1) treatment. DNA for the CDR3: TGTGCCAGCAGCCAGACTATAGCGGGACGAAACATTCAGTACTTC. It codes for CASSQTIAGRNIQYF.